This T cell receptor beta chain was found in a study of cytomegalovirus exposure and HLA in healthy donors. The PCR used 60 Vbeta and 13 Jbeta primers. The protocol was immunoSEQ multiplex PCR, while the TCRdb copy is restricted to in-frame clones and leaves out a portion. The sample includes fewer than 120,000 clones, about 80% seen only once; the top ten take under 15%. V lost 10 bases, J lost 2 bases, and 10 bases stayed unmatched. The length of the CDR3 is 14 residues. CDR1 and CDR2 (germline): MDHEN, SYDVKM. The sequenced material came from PBMCs. The receptor was isolated from a man younger than 45 in good health and CMV-seropositive. The V gene is TRBV28, the J gene TRBJ2-7; 8 bases match TRBD1. CDR3 sequence: CATLPGTGPYEQYF. Written as DNA, the CDR3 is TGTGCCACACTACCCGGGACAGGCCCCTACGAGCAGTACTTC.